This T cell receptor delta chain stems from a study of human gamma delta and Vdelta1 T cells. TCRdb re-processed the PCR reads using CATT. The sample consists of over 10,000 delta-chain clones, around 50% of them appearing once. The trim removed 2 bases at V and 6 bases at J, leaving 8 bases unmatched. CDR1 TSWWSYY and CDR2 QGS come from the germline V gene. This CDR3 is built from 15 residues. Remarks on this clone: Its antigen is not known.

The sample was Vdelta1 gamma-delta T cells from blood grown in culture (DOT cells). The source is a human donor in good health. V is TRDV1 and J is TRDJ1; the match to TRDD3 covers 8 bases. The CDR3 sequence is CALGEIAGGPHKLIF. The DNA of the CDR3 is TGTGCTCTTGGGGAAATTGCTGGGGGACCCCATAAACTCATCTTT.